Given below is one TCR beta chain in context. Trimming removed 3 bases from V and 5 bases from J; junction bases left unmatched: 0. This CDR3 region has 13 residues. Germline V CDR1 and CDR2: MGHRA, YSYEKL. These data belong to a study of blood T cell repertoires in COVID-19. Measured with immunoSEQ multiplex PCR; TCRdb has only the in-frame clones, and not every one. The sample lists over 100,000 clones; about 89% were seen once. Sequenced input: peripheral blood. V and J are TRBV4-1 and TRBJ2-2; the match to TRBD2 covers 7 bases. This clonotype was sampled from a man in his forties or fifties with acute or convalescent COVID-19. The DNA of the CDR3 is TGCGCCAGCAGCCACGGGGGGACCGGGGAGCTGTTTTTT. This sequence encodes CASSHGGTGELFF.